This record covers a single T cell receptor (beta chain). This clone was counted once. Its recognized antigen is unknown. Per-base quality was not reported, and no clone a single base away is much larger than it. The immunoSEQ Assay, a bias-controlled multiplex PCR, was used to amplify TCRbeta CDR3 regions from genomic DNA. Regarding the original processing steps: Within the assay, amplification of reference gene primers was used to estimate how many nucleated cells each sample contained. To quantify the absolute abundance of each unique TCRbeta CDR3 rearrangement, sequence reads were collapsed and filtered. For each sample, productive Simpson clonality was calculated as the square root of Simpson's diversity index over productive rearrangements. The immuneACCESS repertoire file appears here via TCRdb, limited to in-frame rearrangements. These files lack a portion of the clones; in checked studies, under half of the deficit traces to unresolved V genes, and the cause of the others is not known. Clonal size and the V and J genes are those of that table, whereas D and trimming came from the DNA. This sample lists about 210,000 clones; roughly 90% were detected once. About 4.7% of the sample comes from the top ten.

Trimming takes 6 bases off V and 5 bases off J; junction bases not matched to a gene: 3. The germline V gene (reference sequence) supplies CDR1 MNHEY and CDR2 SMNVEV. Including the terminal cysteine and phenylalanine, the CDR3 comprises 13 residues. Kept here is only the CDR3 DNA, which spans 39 bases and is read in frame from base 1. This sample is part of a study of blood T cell repertoires in COVID-19 (dated by TCRdb to the early 2020s). About the full investigation: Samples covering the acute and convalescent phases of COVID-19 were provided by collaborators in the United States, Italy and Spain. A freely available public database, intended as a resource for researchers studying the immune response to SARS-CoV-2, is where the repertoires were released. Deeply sampled blood TCRbeta repertoires from subjects exposed to, actively infected with, or recovered from COVID-19 were included in the dataset. A de-identified subject ID, COVID-19 status, age in years and sex were almost always included in the sample metadata. The samples were drawn from the first 160 participants of the ongoing ImmuneRACE study and from 950 to 1,500 subjects provided by 6 global collaborators. The material from the prospective study consisted of cDNA or gDNA derived from T cells, B-cell-depleted T cells, or PBMCs. HLA class I and class II types, where available, came from metadata supplied by the sample provider rather than from assay-based typing.

In the prospective study, participants were about 18 to 100 years old, resided in 25 or so geographic areas of the United States, and were enrolled through a virtual design. In the prospective study, participants were assigned to cohorts based on the clinical history participants reported in a screening survey and a study questionnaire. A participant counted as exposed if, within 2 weeks of entering the study, that participant had been in contact with someone who had a PCR-confirmed or clinician-diagnosed COVID-19 case. In the prospective study, mobile phlebotomists collected whole blood, serum and a nasopharyngeal or oropharyngeal swab from each participant. Prospective study participants could optionally give additional blood draws and questionnaires over an approximately 2-month period. Before DNA extraction, blood samples from the prospective study were shipped at room temperature or frozen.

The paper as a whole reports these results and caveats: Clinical and demographic metadata were provided uncurated, with the amount varying by source and participant.

The sequence was collected from a woman between 25 and 40 years old who had been exposed to COVID-19. Sequencing was carried out using PBMCs or T cells enriched from blood (not recorded which). The chain joins TRBV27 to TRBJ2-2; 7 of the junction bases match TRBD2. The CDR3 region: CASRRGGTGELFF. The nucleotide sequence reads TGTGCCAGCAGAAGGGGAGGGACCGGGGAGCTGTTTTTT.